The present entry profiles one TCR beta chain with its context. RNA extraction was followed by reverse transcription into cDNA, which acted as the sequencing template. Method: immunoSEQ multiplex PCR; TCRdb's copy keeps in-frame clones and lacks some. The sample holds tens of thousands of clones; more than 55% are singletons and the top ten take roughly 17%. This record comes from a study of CD8+ T cells in alopecia areata. The CDR3 sequence is 15 residues long. Per germline, CDR1 SSHAT and CDR2 FNYEAQ (reference sequence). V was cut by 1 base and J by 3 bases, with 11 bases left in between. The sample comprised NKG2D-high CD8+ T cells sorted from blood. The chain couples TRBV7-7 to TRBJ2-3; possibly TRBD1 or TRBD2 for D (6 bases each). The source of this sequence is a human donor with alopecia areata. The CDR3 sequence is CASSLEGGLTDTQYF. As DNA, the CDR3 is TGTGCCAGCAGCTTAGAAGGGGGGCTGACAGATACGCAGTATTTT.